The present entry profiles one TCR beta chain with its context. Its antigen specificity is not known. Per-nucleotide qualities are absent, and no much larger clonotype sits a single base away. This sample stems from a study of blood T cells in healthy people across ages (dated by TCRdb to the mid-2010s). Study-level background: In model experiments, template switching captured about one uniquely barcoded TCR beta cDNA molecule for every two T cells. To track age-related changes in TCR beta repertoire diversity, the study relied on deep sequencing normalized with unique cDNA molecular identifiers. The donors were divided into four age groups: young (average approximately 17 years), middle-aged (about 39), aged (roughly 60) and long-lived (nearly 85). Two additional independent replicas of 1 million unique cDNA reads from the same blood draw were analyzed for two donors (one aged 18 to 30 and one aged 80 or older).

Libraries were prepared through 5' RACE. Sequenced using an Illumina HiSeq 2500. A second roughly 6 to 12 cycle PCR used a sample-barcoded 5' primer and a J-beta primer mix. Each TCR beta cDNA molecule received a unique molecular identifier from a template-switch 5' adaptor carrying 12 random nucleotides. At least 2.5 million CDR3-containing paired-end reads were obtained from each sample. All of the RNA was converted into first-strand cDNA using the Mint cDNA synthesis kit, with a TRBC-specific oligonucleotide serving as the primer. Following uracil-DNA glycosylase treatment, all cDNA underwent a first 18-cycle PCR with the universal primers M1SS and BC2_uni_R. The original methods were these. Normalization of each sample was performed by random selection of 1 million high-quality reads, each carrying a distinct molecular identifier. Reads sharing molecular identifiers were discarded rather than binned into consensus sequences. MiTCR, set to a Q25 quality threshold and the strictest error-elimination algorithm, was used for CDR3 identification, clonotype clustering and error correction. Lower-bound total TCR beta diversity was estimated with a nonparametric unseen species model using Euler transformation. TCRdb's own reprocessing of the public reads used fastp at Q25 and MiXCR and kept productive beta chains. Identical CDR3 protein sequences are pooled into one entry, listed with their most common genes and DNA. TCRdb assigned the V and J calls; the authors' analysis was not used. This sample holds about 510,000 distinct CDR3 sequences; over 25% were observed only once. 3% to 4.5% of the sample is held by the ten biggest clonotypes.

CDR1 and CDR2 were assigned from the germline V gene as KGHSH and LQKENI. Trimming takes 2 bases from V and 1 base from J, and the germline ends sit 11 bases apart. Inclusive of the bounding cysteine and phenylalanine, the CDR3 is 15 residues long. Of the read, only the CDR3 DNA is kept; its 45 bases are in frame from base 1. Donors were approximately 42 systemically healthy Caucasian individuals from Russia aged roughly 6 to 100 years. Each donor gave around 9.8 milliliters of peripheral blood, collected into EDTA-treated Vacutainer tubes. PBMCs were isolated by Ficoll-Paque density-gradient centrifugation, with at least 6 million obtained per sample. Trizol reagent was used to extract total RNA from PBMCs, with at least 5 micrograms per sample. For every donor, an aliquot of PBMCs went through flow cytometry to measure the percentages of naive CD45RAhigh/CD27high T cells. Results the study describes overall, beyond this receptor: Because the CMV infection status of the donors was unknown, age-related changes in expanded clonotypes may potentially have been confounded. As age increased, observed TCR beta diversity per million T cells dropped in a roughly linear way, and a significant reduction was already evident by age 40. A strong correlation was found between observed TCR beta diversity and the percentage of naive T cells measured by flow cytometry. Compared with the aged group, the long-lived group had more naive CD4+ T cells, fewer expanded clones and increased TCR diversity, a pattern suggesting age selection. Since profiling was done on bulk unsorted PBMCs, naive and antigen-experienced compartments could not be conclusively compared. Estimates of total diversity based on one million sequenced T cells were regarded as lower bounds and as underestimates.

The same data also contributed to another study, on T cells of mothers and their children. In that second paper, the authors write: Nine systemically healthy Caucasian individuals served as donors, namely three mothers together with their six children. cDNA synthesis used all of the extracted RNA, with 1.5 ug of RNA in each 15 ul reaction. In the second PCR, sample barcodes and 2-4 random nucleotides were introduced via the M1S primer. Over 8.5 million TCR beta CDR3 reads came from each mother, compared with approximately 2.8 million reads from each child. TCR recombination output is similarly shaped by thymic selection in related and unrelated pairs, with a minor effect exerted by inherited differences. Normalized repertoire overlap in related mother-child pairs was always slightly higher than in unrelated mother-child pairs, but the difference was never significant. Persistent microchimeric T cell clones were not detected, at a sensitivity of approximately 100 clones per million clonotypes. The study used deep NGS to compare TCR beta repertoires of mothers and children, seeking features distinguishing related mother-child pairs from unrelated individuals. Mothers averaged roughly 36 +/- 4 years of age and children averaged about 12 +/- 4 years. Libraries were sequenced on Illumina HiSeq 2000 with 100+100 nt paired-end reads after adapter ligation with NEBNext reagents. To prevent cross-contamination, the mother and child libraries were prepared one month apart and sequenced in separate runs. Between about 500,000 and 2,100,000 distinct TCR beta clonotypes were identified per donor. Naive TCR beta clonotypes were estimated from low-frequency clonotypes matched to each donor's FACS-determined naive share, without sorting.

The clonotype comes from a boy aged 2 to 10 in good health. What was sequenced was blood. The sequence links TRBV18 to TRBJ1-1; there is no confident call for the D gene. For the CDR3, the sequence is CASSPNFGKNTEAFF. The nucleotide sequence reads as follows: TGTGCCAGCTCACCAAATTTCGGGAAGAACACTGAAGCTTTCTTT.